The clone carrying this T cell receptor (beta chain) was counted a single time. Its antigen is currently unknown. Germline V gene data show CDR1 as MGHRA and CDR2 as YSYEKL. The CDR3 consists of 17 residues. With 11 bases removed from V and 7 bases from J, the gap between germline ends came to 29 bases. It was with 60 Vbeta and 13 Jbeta primers that the PCR ran. This table comes from immunoSEQ multiplex PCR, and its TCRdb copy is limited to in-frame clones, with some not included. The sample lists some 70,000 clones, more than 60% occurring once. The sample is drawn from a study of cytomegalovirus exposure and HLA in healthy donors. Points from the study as a whole: TCR beta V- and J-gene trimming, according to a later analysis, was linked to a missense DCLRE1C variant. High sensitivity and specificity were reportedly achieved when the classifier diagnosed cytomegalovirus status. According to a later analysis, donors in an Asian-associated ancestry cluster reportedly had fewer N-insertions than the 666-donor mean.

J is TRBJ1-4 and V is TRBV4-1; maybe TRBD1 (5 bases). The source is a male donor in good health and CMV-seropositive. The sequenced sample consisted of PBMCs. CDR3 sequence (DNA): TGCGCCTCCACGGACCAATTCCTCCGGGGGAGAGGTGAAAAACTGTTTTTT. Its protein is CASTDQFLRGRGEKLFF.